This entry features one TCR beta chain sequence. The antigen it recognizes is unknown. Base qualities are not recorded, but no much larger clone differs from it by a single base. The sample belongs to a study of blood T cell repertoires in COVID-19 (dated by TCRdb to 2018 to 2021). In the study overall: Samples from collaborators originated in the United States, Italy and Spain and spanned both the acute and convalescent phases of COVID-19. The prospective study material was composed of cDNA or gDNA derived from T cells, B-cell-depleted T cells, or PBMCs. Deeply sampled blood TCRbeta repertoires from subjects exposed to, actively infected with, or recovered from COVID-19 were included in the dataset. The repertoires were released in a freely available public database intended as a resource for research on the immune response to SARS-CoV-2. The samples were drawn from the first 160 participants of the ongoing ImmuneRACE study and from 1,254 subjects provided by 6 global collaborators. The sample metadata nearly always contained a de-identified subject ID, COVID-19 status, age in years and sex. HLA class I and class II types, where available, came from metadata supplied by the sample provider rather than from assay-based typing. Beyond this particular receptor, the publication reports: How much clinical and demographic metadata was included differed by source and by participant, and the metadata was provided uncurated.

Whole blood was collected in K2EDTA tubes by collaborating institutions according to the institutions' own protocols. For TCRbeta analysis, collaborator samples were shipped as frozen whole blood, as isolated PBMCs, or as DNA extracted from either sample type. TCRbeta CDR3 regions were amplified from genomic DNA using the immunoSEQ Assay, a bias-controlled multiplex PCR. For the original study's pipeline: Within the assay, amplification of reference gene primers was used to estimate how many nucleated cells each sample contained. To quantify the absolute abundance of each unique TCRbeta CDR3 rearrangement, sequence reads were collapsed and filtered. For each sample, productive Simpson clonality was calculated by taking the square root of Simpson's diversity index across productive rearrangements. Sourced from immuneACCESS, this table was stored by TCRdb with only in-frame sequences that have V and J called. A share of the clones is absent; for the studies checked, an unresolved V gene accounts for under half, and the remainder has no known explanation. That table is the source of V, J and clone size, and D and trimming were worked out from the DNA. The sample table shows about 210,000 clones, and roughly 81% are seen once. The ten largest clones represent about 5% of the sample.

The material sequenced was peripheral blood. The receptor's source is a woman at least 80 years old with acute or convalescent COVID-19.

The DNA reads as follows: TGTGCCAGCAGTAGACAGTCCTTTGACTATTCACCCCTCCACTTT. It translates to CASSRQSFDYSPLHF. Recombination joined TRBV6-5 with TRBJ1-6; TRBD1 might be the D gene, on 5 matching bases. From the germline V gene, CDR1 is MNHEY and CDR2 is SVGAGI. The germline ends are 16 bases apart after V is trimmed by 5 bases and J by 8 bases. From the cysteine through the phenylalanine, the CDR3 covers 15 amino acids. Only the CDR3 region is kept as DNA, spanning 45 bases read in frame from base 1.